The source of this TCR beta chain is a study of blood T cell repertoires in COVID-19. Study processing details: Quantification of nucleated cells was approximated via reference gene primer amplification. The repertoire was sequenced with immunoSEQ multiplex PCR; TCRdb's copy has only in-frame clones and lacks some. The DNA was the basis for D and trimming; V, J and clone size are from that table. The sample lists roughly 410,000 clones; more than 70% were seen once. This CDR3 comprises 14 residues. CDR1 is SEHNR and CDR2 is FQNEAQ in the germline V gene (reference sequence). With 5 bases removed from V and 4 bases from J, the gap between germline ends came to 12 bases.

This sequence joins TRBV7-9 and TRBJ2-1; D unresolved. The sequence derives from a man between 35 and 55 years old with acute or convalescent COVID-19. Specimen: peripheral blood. The CDR3 DNA reads as TGTGCCAGCAGCCTAGATCTATCATACAATGAGCAGTTCTTC. It encodes CASSLDLSYNEQFF.